The entry below gives a single TCR beta chain sequence along with its context. Its antigen remains unknown. Germline-derived CDR1 and CDR2 are SGHNT and YYREEE (reference sequence). The germline V and J ends were trimmed by 9 bases and 0 bases, with 12 bases remaining between them. The CDR3 spans 13 residues. This record belongs to a study of T cell repertoires in cytomegalovirus infection. Study summary: Public TCR beta signatures provided an indication of both CMV infection and a matching HLA type. Broader study findings: Within the response measured ex vivo, HLA-C-restricted CMV-specific TCR beta clonotypes were dominant. Cumulative public TCR beta family frequency identified CMV carriers with the relevant HLA.

TCRdb analysed the reads with MiXCR anew, one entry per CDR3 protein. Of about 530,000 distinct CDR3 sequences listed, about 30% are singletons. The V and J genes are TRBV5-4 and TRBJ1-1; D gene unclear. The specimen sequenced was PBMCs. The receptor comes from a human donor in good health (CMV status not recorded). Some clones in this sample may be carry-over from other donors' samples. CDR3 nucleotide sequence: TGTGCCACCCTGGACGGACTGAACACTGAAGCTTTCTTT. This encodes CATLDGLNTEAFF.